This T cell receptor beta chain was identified in a study of CXCR3-negative and CXCR3-positive naive CD8 T cells. Study-wide points: In CXCR3-positive naive cells, the TRB CDR3s were more hydrophobic than in CXCR3-negative naive cells.

It was by 5' RACE with UMI labels that the TRB cDNA libraries were prepared. TCRdb reprocessed the 5' RACE reads and reports one entry per CDR3 protein, with no DNA. The clone table shows 100,000 to 150,000 distinct CDR3 sequences, with the ten largest holding around 0.37%. Details on this clonotype: Its antigen remains unknown.

This receptor was obtained from a human donor in good health. Some clones in this sample may be carry-over from other donors' samples. Sequenced sample: naive CXCR3+ CD8+ T cells from blood. As for subset: CD45RO-CCR7+CD27+CD95- naive CD8+ T cells expressing CXCR3 (TNR3+).

The CDR3 sequence: CSSGGEPYNEQFF. The chain joins TRBV29-1 to TRBJ2-1; the TRBD1 assignment by TCRdb is unverifiable without DNA. Germline V gene data show CDR1 as SQVTM and CDR2 as ANQGSEA. The CDR3 has 13 amino acids.